This entry features one TCR beta chain sequence. This entry is derived from a study of blood T cell repertoires in COVID-19. At the level of the study: The study drew acute and convalescent COVID-19 samples from the United States, Italy and Spain. Sources were T cells, B-cell-depleted T cells, or PBMCs; the material itself was cDNA or gDNA.

V lost 2 bases and J lost 10; bases outside the gene matches: 12. CDR1 is SGHRS and CDR2 is YFSETQ in the germline V gene. The length of the CDR3 is 16 residues. In the authors' workflow: From reference gene primer amplification, estimates of nucleated cell counts were derived. Generated by immunoSEQ multiplex PCR, the TCRdb table keeps only in-frame clones and is missing some. That table gives V, J and clone size, and the DNA gave D and trimming. Of around 270,000 clones listed, around 89% are singletons. This sequence originates from a man in his forties with acute or convalescent COVID-19. The genes are TRBV5-1 and TRBJ1-6; 7 positions agree with TRBD1. The sequenced material came from peripheral blood. The CDR3 sequence is CASSFSPTGIDSPLHF. CDR3 in DNA: TGCGCCAGCAGCTTCAGTCCGACAGGGATTGACTCACCCCTCCACTTT.